Below are 6 T cell receptor beta chains sequenced from a single sample in a study of identical twins. Using its own MiXCR run on the 5' RACE reads, TCRdb lists one record per CDR3 protein. The sample includes some 1,700,000 distinct CDR3 sequences, roughly 35% of them seen just once. The sequencing sample was made of cord blood. The receptors here all came from a newborn girl in good health.

The CDR3 loop reads CASSPGGIGPNTEAFF. The DNA for the CDR3 is TGTGCCAGCAGCCCTGGAGGGATAGGGCCGAACACTGAAGCTTTCTTT. The rearrangement uses TRBV7-9 and TRBJ1-1; no reliable D call. This CDR3 has 16 amino acids. In germline, CDR1 is SEHNR, CDR2 FQNEAQ (reference sequence). The V gene lost 5 bases and the J gene lost 1 base, with 17 bases spanning the gap.

This clonotype was observed a single time. The genes are TRBV28 and TRBJ2-5; D is uncertain. This CDR3 has 14 amino acids. CDR1 is MDHEN and CDR2 is SYDVKM in the germline V gene. Trimming left V 2 bases short and J 4 bases short, with 11 bases between. The CDR3, as DNA: TGTGCCAGCAGTTTACTGTCCCCCACAGAGACCCAGTACTTC. Protein: CASSLLSPTETQYF. The entire variable domain, with the rest obtained from reference TRBV28 and TRBJ2-5, is as follows: DVKVTQSSRYLVKRTGEKVFLECVQDMDHENMFWYRQDPGLGLRLIYFSYDVKMKEKGDIPEGYSVSREKKERFSLILESASTNQTSMYLCASSLLSPTETQYFGPGTRLLVL.

The CDR3 DNA reads as TGTGCCAGCAGTTTCCTGGGGGTAGCGGGAGGGGGGGAGACCCAGTACTTC. Translating gives CASSFLGVAGGGETQYF. The chain has TRBV6-5 and TRBJ2-5, with 11 bases identical to TRBD2. V lost 4 bases to trimming and J lost 5 bases; unmatched junction nucleotides: 12. Germline lookup yields CDR1 MNHEY and CDR2 SVGAGI. The CDR3 runs 17 residues.

This clonotype was seen a few times. The chain has TRBV20-1 and TRBJ2-7; 9 bases agree with TRBD2. Germline CDR1 DFQATT, CDR2 SNEGSKA (reference sequence). V was pared by 5 bases and J by 5 bases, with 7 bases of the junction left unmatched. The CDR3 has 13 amino acids. The CDR3 DNA reads as TGCAGTGCTCTTCCGGGACTAGCTAACGAGCAGTACTTC. Protein: CSALPGLANEQYF.

This clonotype showed up just a few times. The chain joins TRBV6-6 to TRBJ2-7, with 7 bases identical to TRBD2. Germline lookup yields CDR1 MNHNY and CDR2 SVGAGI (reference sequence). This CDR3 comprises 15 residues. With V trimmed by 0 bases and J by 0 bases, 2 bases remained unmatched. The CDR3 sequence is CASSYSSGASYEQYF. The CDR3 DNA reads TGTGCCAGCAGTTACTCAAGCGGGGCCTCCTACGAGCAGTACTTC.

This chain connects TRBV5-1 to TRBJ2-5, with 10 bases matching TRBD2. CDR3 length equals 15 residues. V dropped 0 bases and J dropped 4; count of bases not matched to a gene: 3. Germline values: CDR1 SGHRS, CDR2 YFSETQ. CDR3 DNA sequence: TGCGCCAGCAGCTTGGGTGGGACTAGCGTAGAGACCCAGTACTTC. It yields the protein CASSLGGTSVETQYF. Using reference TRBV5-1 and TRBJ2-5 for the parts outside the CDR3, the full variable domain is KAGVTQTPRYLIKTRGQQVTLSCSPISGHRSVSWYQQTPGQGLQFLFEYFSETQRNKGNFPGRFSGRQFSNSRSEMNVSTLELGDSALYLCASSLGGTSVETQYFGPGTRLLVL.